These 9 T cell receptor beta chains came from one sample sequenced in a study of cytomegalovirus exposure and HLA in healthy donors. PCR primers comprised 60 Vbeta and 13 Jbeta primers. The protocol was immunoSEQ multiplex PCR, while the TCRdb copy is restricted to in-frame clones and leaves out a portion. The sample has about 150,000 clones, approximately 83% seen once. The sequenced sample was PBMCs. These receptors were obtained from a woman in her 40s in good health and CMV-seronegative.

The gene calls are TRBV5-1 and TRBJ1-2; 8 bases agree with TRBD1. The CDR3 loop spans 15 amino acids. Germline V gene lookup returns CDR1 SGHRS and CDR2 YFSETQ. Germline trimming cut 4 bases from V and 4 bases from J; bases unmatched to any gene: 9. CDR3 in DNA: TGCGCCAGCAGCCCGAGGACAGGGTCAACCTATGGCTACACCTTC. Protein sequence: CASSPRTGSTYGYTF.

J is TRBJ2-5 and V is TRBV19, with 7 bases identical to TRBD1. V gave up 6 bases and J gave up 1 base; unmatched junction bases: 8. CDR1 and CDR2 (germline): LNHDA, SQIVND (reference sequence). This CDR3 has 15 residues. In DNA form, the CDR3 reads TGTGCCAGTAGAGCCGGGACAGCCTTCCAAGAGACCCAGTACTTC. It translates to CASRAGTAFQETQYF.

This rearrangement joins TRBV4-2 to TRBJ2-1; D is perhaps TRBD2 (5 bases). Trimming cost V 4 bases and J 7 bases, with 23 bases left between them. CDR1 is LGHNA, CDR2 YNFKEQ, per germline. The CDR3 is 17 amino acids. The CDR3 protein is CASSLESRASRNNEQFF. The CDR3 nucleotides are TGTGCCAGCAGCCTAGAGAGTCGGGCTAGCAGAAATAATGAGCAGTTCTTC.

J is TRBJ1-1 and V is TRBV5-1; 9 bases line up with TRBD1. Germline V gene lookup returns CDR1 SGHRS and CDR2 YFSETQ. V lost 3 bases, J lost 3 bases, and 3 bases stayed unmatched. The CDR3 loop spans 14 amino acids. DNA of the CDR3: TGCGCCAGCAGCTCAGGGGACAGGGACACTGAAGCTTTCTTT. As protein: CASSSGDRDTEAFF.

The chain links TRBV6-1 to TRBJ1-2, with D possibly matching TRBD1 (6 bases). From germline, CDR1 is MNHNS and CDR2 SASEGT. Trimming cost V 8 bases and J 3 bases, with 16 bases left between them. CDR3 length: 14 amino acids. The CDR3 here is CASVGGAIDYGYTF. The DNA for the CDR3 is TGTGCCAGCGTAGGGGGAGCTATCGACTATGGCTACACCTTC.

V and J are TRBV7-6 and TRBJ2-6; TRBD2 agrees at 7 bases. CDR1 is SGHVS, CDR2 FNYEAQ, per germline. This CDR3 has 17 amino acids. With V trimmed by 3 bases and J by 2 bases, 7 bases remained unmatched. This CDR3 reads CASSFYGGSPGANVLTF. CDR3 DNA: TGTGCCAGCAGCTTCTACGGGGGGAGTCCTGGGGCCAACGTCCTGACTTTC.

In this sample, this clone turned up a few times. The rearrangement links TRBV7-2 to TRBJ2-5; a weak D match, TRBD2 (6 bases). Trimming took off 3 bases at V and 2 bases at J, with 10 bases between the two ends. The CDR3 extends over 14 amino acids. CDR1 is SGHTA and CDR2 is FQGNSA in the germline V gene. This chain's CDR3 is CASSFRRGQETQYF. As DNA, the CDR3 is TGTGCCAGCAGCTTTAGGAGGGGTCAAGAGACCCAGTACTTC.

This clone was detected once. This chain links TRBV19 with TRBJ1-3; D gene ambiguous. The germline gives CDR1 LNHDA, CDR2 SQIVND (reference sequence). V was clipped by 5 bases and J by 0 bases, with 8 bases between them. This CDR3 is built from 14 residues. The CDR3 DNA is TGTGCCAGTAGTTTCCGGGTCTCTGGAAACACCATATATTTT. This sequence encodes CASSFRVSGNTIYF.

V and J are TRBV11-2 and TRBJ1-5; D gene unclear. Germline assignment: CDR1 SGHAT and CDR2 FQNNGV. The germline V and J ends were trimmed by 4 bases and 0 bases, with 10 bases remaining between them. This CDR3 contains 15 residues. The CDR3 region is CASSWSIDSNQPQHF. As DNA, the CDR3 is TGTGCCAGCAGCTGGAGTATCGATAGCAATCAGCCCCAGCATTTT.